The 4 T cell receptor beta chains in this list originate from one sample, sequenced in a study of blood T cell repertoires in COVID-19 (dated by TCRdb to 2020 to 2021). Library preparation employed the immunoSEQ multiplex PCR assay. TCRdb carries this immuneACCESS record with in-frame sequences only. Its versions omit some clonotypes, under half of them owing to an unresolved V gene in the studies checked, with the rest unexplained. A total of 150,000 to 200,000 clones appear in this sample, approximately 80% of them only once. The ten largest make up roughly 9.6% of the sample. Sequencing was performed on PBMCs or T cells enriched from blood (not recorded which). The receptor source for this set is a man in his fifties or sixties who had recovered from COVID-19.

The V and J genes are TRBV13 and TRBJ2-7, with 8 bases that match TRBD2. This CDR3 comprises 18 residues. V shed 5 bases and J 0 bases; nucleotides not matched to a gene: 15. Per the germline V gene, CDR1 is PRHDT and CDR2 is FYEKMQ (reference sequence). The CDR3 sequence: CASSPTPGLAVSSYEQYF. The CDR3 DNA follows: TGTGCCAGCAGCCCGACCCCTGGACTAGCCGTAAGCTCCTACGAGCAGTACTTC. The whole variable domain, filled in from reference TRBV13 and TRBJ2-7, reads AAGVIQSPRHLIKEKRETATLKCYPIPRHDTVYWYQQGPGQDPQFLISFYEKMQSDKGSIPDRFSAQQFSDYHSELNMSSLELGDSALYFCASSPTPGLAVSSYEQYFGPGTRLTVT.

This clone was picked up a small number of times. The CDR3 DNA reads TGTGCCGCTCGATGGGGCGCCAATGAGCAGTTCTTC. Its protein is CAARWGANEQFF. The chain has TRBV2 and TRBJ2-1; tentative D call: TRBD1 (5 bases). The CDR3 has 12 residues. V shed 11 bases and J shed 6 bases, with 14 bases lying between them. The V gene's germline CDR1 is SNHLY and CDR2 FYNNEI. Supplemented by reference TRBV2 and TRBJ2-1, the full variable domain reads EPEVTQTPSHQVTQMGQEVILRCVPISNHLYFYWYRQILGQKVEFLVSFYNNEISEKSEIFDDQFSVERPDGSNFTLKIRSTKLEDSAMYFCAARWGANEQFFGPGTRLTVL.

The chain uses TRBV28 and TRBJ2-2; 9 nucleotides line up with TRBD2. This CDR3 has 15 residues. The junction had 6 bases not matched to a gene; V was cut back by 4 bases and J by 6 bases. Germline CDR1 is MDHEN and CDR2 is SYDVKM. Here the CDR3 DNA reads TGTGCCAGCAGTTCAGGACTAGCGCGGGCCGGGGAGCTGTTTTTT. Translated: CASSSGLARAGELFF. Full variable domain (remainder filled in from reference TRBV28 and TRBJ2-2): DVKVTQSSRYLVKRTGEKVFLECVQDMDHENMFWYRQDPGLGLRLIYFSYDVKMKEKGDIPEGYSVSREKKERFSLILESASTNQTSMYLCASSSGLARAGELFFGEGSRLTVL.

V is TRBV11-2 and J is TRBJ1-2; 12 positions agree with TRBD1. Looked up from germline, CDR1 is SGHAT and CDR2 is FQNNGV. The CDR3 runs 15 residues. After removal of 5 bases from V and 8 bases from J, the junction contained 9 bases not matched to a gene. The DNA for the CDR3 is TGTGCCAGCAGCCCTTTGGGGGACAGGGGGCGAGGCTACACCTTC. Translated: CASSPLGDRGRGYTF.